This T cell receptor (beta chain) came from a study of T cell repertoires in cytomegalovirus infection. Study-wide background: As its CMV epitopes, the study selected recently identified HLA-C-restricted and well-studied HLA-B-restricted targets. TCR beta signatures that were public indicated CMV infection and matching HLA type.

Germline V CDR1 and CDR2: SSHAT, FNYEAQ (reference sequence). The CDR3 sequence is 14 residues long. TCRdb recomputed calls from the reads with MiXCR, one row per CDR3 protein. The sample has 700,000 to 850,000 distinct CDR3 sequences, around a third seen once; the top ten hold 9.5% to 15%. In the case of this clonotype: Its antigen is still unknown. The junction departs from germline at one end; a sequencing error may be responsible.

V and J are TRBV7-7 and TRBJ2-2; no clear D. Here the sequenced sample was cultured CD8+ T cells from PBMCs, taken from culture after CMV antigen stimulation. The sequence was collected from a human donor in good health (CMV status not recorded). Some clones in this sample may be carry-over from other donors' samples. CDR3: CASSRSQTPGELFF. Here the CDR3 DNA reads TGTGCTAGCAGCCGATCTCAGACACCCGGGGAGCTGTTTTTT.